The 2 T cell receptor beta chains given below trace back to one sample, sequenced in a study of T cell responses to AZD1222 COVID-19 vaccine (dated by TCRdb to about 2021). The sample's time point label, in plain terms: baseline before first vaccination. Libraries came from the immunoSEQ multiplex PCR assay. TCRdb's version of the immuneACCESS table is confined to in-frame rearrangements and falls short of the full clone set. An unresolved V gene accounts for under half of the shortfall where checked; the remainder is of unknown origin. For this sample the table gives around 180,000 clones, of which about nine tenths were detected only once. The leading ten clones occupy approximately 3% of the sample. The starting material was peripheral blood, obtained on day 0 of AZD1222 vaccination. Receptors originate from an adult in good health.

The J gene is TRBJ1-3, the V gene TRBV21-1. TRBV21-1 is shown as a pseudogene. This CDR3 region has 17 residues. The chain's CDR3 is CASSPSSPGRSGNTIYF. The CDR3 DNA reads as TGTGCCAGCAGCCCAAGTAGCCCGGGTCGCTCTGGAAACACCATATATTTT.

This clone has a handful of counts. The gene calls are TRBV14 and TRBJ2-1; possibly TRBD1 or TRBD2 for D (5 bases each). V lost 4 bases, J lost 0 bases, and 13 bases lay in between. CDR1 and CDR2 (germline): SGHDN, FVKESK. The CDR3 spans 16 residues. The CDR3 here is CASSRTGTRSYNEQFF. The CDR3 region has the DNA TGTGCCAGCAGCCGGACCGGGACCCGCTCCTACAATGAGCAGTTCTTC.